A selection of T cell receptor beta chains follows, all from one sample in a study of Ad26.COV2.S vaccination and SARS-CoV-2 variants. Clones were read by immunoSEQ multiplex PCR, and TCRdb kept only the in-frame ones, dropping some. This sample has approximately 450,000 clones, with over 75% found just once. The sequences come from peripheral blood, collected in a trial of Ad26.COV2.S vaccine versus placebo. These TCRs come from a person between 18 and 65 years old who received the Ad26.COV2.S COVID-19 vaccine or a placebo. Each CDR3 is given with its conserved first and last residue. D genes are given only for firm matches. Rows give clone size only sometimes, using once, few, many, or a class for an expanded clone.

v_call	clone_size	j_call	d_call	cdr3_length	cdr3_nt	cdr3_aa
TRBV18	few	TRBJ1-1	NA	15	TGTGCCAGCTCACAGACCGGGACCCTAGGCGCTGAAGCTTTCTTT	CASSQTGTLGAEAFF
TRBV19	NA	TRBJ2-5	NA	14	TGTGCCAGTACCCCAACGGGAACCCAAGAGACCCAGTACTTC	CASTPTGTQETQYF
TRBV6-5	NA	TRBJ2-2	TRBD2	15	TGTGCCAGCAGTATGGGGACTAGATTGACCGGGGAGCTGTTTTTT	CASSMGTRLTGELFF
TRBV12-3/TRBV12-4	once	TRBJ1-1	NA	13	TGTGCCAGCAGTTTAATCGGGCACACTGAAGCTTTCTTT	CASSLIGHTEAFF
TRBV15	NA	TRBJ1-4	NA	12	TGTGCCACCAGCAGAGTGAATGAAAAACTGTTTTTT	CATSRVNEKLFF
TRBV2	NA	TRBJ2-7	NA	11	TGTGCCAGCAGTGAATTTGGCGAGCAGTACTTC	CASSEFGEQYF
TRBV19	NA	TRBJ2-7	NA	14	TGTGCCAGTAGTATTGGGCAAACCTCCTACGAGCAGTACTTC	CASSIGQTSYEQYF
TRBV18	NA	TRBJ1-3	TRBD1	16	TGTGCCAGCTCACCGGGACAGGTCCAAGCTGGAAACACCATATATTTT	CASSPGQVQAGNTIYF
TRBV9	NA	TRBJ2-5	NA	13	TGTGCCAGCAGCGTAACTTTCCAAGAGACCCAGTACTTC	CASSVTFQETQYF
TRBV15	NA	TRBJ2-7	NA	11	TGTGCCACCTCTCCGGGGTACGAGCAGTACTTC	CATSPGYEQYF
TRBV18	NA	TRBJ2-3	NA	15	TGTGCCAGCTCACCCCAGCTAGAACGCCCCGGGGCGCAGTATTTT	CASSPQLERPGAQYF
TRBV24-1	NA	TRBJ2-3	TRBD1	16	TGTGCCACCAGTGACCTGGGACAGGGGGTCACAGATACGCAGTATTTT	CATSDLGQGVTDTQYF
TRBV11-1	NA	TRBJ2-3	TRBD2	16	TGTGCCAGCAGCCTCGGACTAGCGCTTAACACAGATACGCAGTATTTT	CASSLGLALNTDTQYF
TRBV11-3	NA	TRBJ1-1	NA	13	TGTGCCAGCAGCCAGACAGGGAACACTGAAGCTTTCTTT	CASSQTGNTEAFF
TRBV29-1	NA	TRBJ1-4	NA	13	TGCAGCGTTGTGGCCGGGGCGGGTGAAAAACTGTTTTTT	CSVVAGAGEKLFF
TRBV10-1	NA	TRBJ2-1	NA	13	TGCGCCAGCAGTGACCCAACGGACAATGAGCAGTTCTTC	CASSDPTDNEQFF
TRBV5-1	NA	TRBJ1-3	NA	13	TGCGCCAGCAGCTTAGGGACCAGAAACACCATATATTTT	CASSLGTRNTIYF
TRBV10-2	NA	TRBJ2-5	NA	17	TGCGCCAGCAGTGCATTGGCGAGTGGCGGGATACAAGAGACCCAGTACTTC	CASSALASGGIQETQYF
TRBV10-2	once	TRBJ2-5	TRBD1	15	TGCGCCAGCAGTGAGGGACAGGGGGCCTTAGAGACCCAGTACTTC	CASSEGQGALETQYF
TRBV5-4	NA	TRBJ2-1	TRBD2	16	TGTGCCAGCAGCTCCTTTAGCGGGAGCTCCTACAATGAGCAGTTCTTC	CASSSFSGSSYNEQFF
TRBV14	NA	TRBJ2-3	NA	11	TGTGCCAGCAGCTACACAGATACGCAGTATTTT	CASSYTDTQYF
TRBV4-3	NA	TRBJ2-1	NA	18	TGCGCCAGCAGCCAAGATTGGAGGAGTCCTCACCCCTACAATGAGCAGTTCTTC	CASSQDWRSPHPYNEQFF
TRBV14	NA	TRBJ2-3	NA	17	TGTGCCAGCAGCCAAAAGACTAGATCAGTCGACACAGATACGCAGTATTTT	CASSQKTRSVDTDTQYF
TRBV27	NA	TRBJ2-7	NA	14	TGTGCCAGCAGTTTGATAGGGGGAAGTTTCGAGCAGTACTTC	CASSLIGGSFEQYF
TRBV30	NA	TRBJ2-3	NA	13	TGTGCCTGGAGGGCCATAGGAGCACATACGCAGTATTTT	CAWRAIGAHTQYF
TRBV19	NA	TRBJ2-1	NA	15	TGTGCCAGTAGTATCTTGGCAGAAGGTAGCAATGAGCAGTTCTTC	CASSILAEGSNEQFF
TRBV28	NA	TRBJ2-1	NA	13	TGTGCCAGCAGAGAAACAGGATACAATGAGCAGTTCTTC	CASRETGYNEQFF
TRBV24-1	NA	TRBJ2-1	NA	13	TGTGCCACCAGTGACGGGAGCAGTGGTGAGCAGTTCTTC	CATSDGSSGEQFF
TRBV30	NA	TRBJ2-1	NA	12	TGTGCCTGTCGAGTCGGGAGTTATGAGCAGTTCTTC	CACRVGSYEQFF
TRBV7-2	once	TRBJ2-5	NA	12	TGTGCCAGCAGCTCGACTTCGGAGACCCAGTACTTC	CASSSTSETQYF